This passage covers 12 T cell receptor beta chains from one sample sequenced in a study of T cell repertoires in cytomegalovirus infection. TCRdb reprocessed the reads with MiXCR, giving one entry per CDR3 protein. This table has about 830,000 distinct CDR3 sequences, about 30% appearing once. Which antigens these TCRs recognize remains unknown. The source material was cultured CD8+ T cells from PBMCs, sampled from culture after CMV antigen stimulation. The receptors originated from a human donor in good health (CMV status not recorded). Some clones in this sample may be carry-over from other donors' samples.

This clonotype occurred once. V gene TRBV6-2 or TRBV6-3 combines with J gene TRBJ2-5, with 9 nucleotides matching TRBD2. Germline V gene data show CDR1 as MNHEY and CDR2 as SVGEGT. V lost 2 bases, J lost 0 bases, and 7 bases stayed unmatched. The CDR3 spans 17 residues. CDR3 sequence (DNA): TGTGCCAGCAGTTACCAGCGGGGGGCTCAGTACCAAGAGACCCAGTACTTC. Translation: CASSYQRGAQYQETQYF.

There are many counts of this clonotype. The V call is TRBV7-2, the J call TRBJ2-1, with 8 nucleotides matching TRBD2. CDR3 length equals 15 residues. Germline V CDR1 and CDR2: SGHTA, FQGNSA. V lost 6 bases to trimming and J lost 4 bases; unmatched junction nucleotides: 8. As DNA, the CDR3 is TGTGCCAGCAGTCATAGCGGGGACTTATACAATGAGCAGTTCTTC. Translating gives CASSHSGDLYNEQFF.

As concerns this clonotype: With a much larger clone just one base away, this may be a read error. The rearrangement joins TRBV7-2 to TRBJ2-5; D may be TRBD1 or TRBD2 (6 bases each). Germline assignment: CDR1 SGHTA and CDR2 FQGNSA. CDR3 length: 16 residues. The CDR3 here is CVSSNRGAGSQETQYF. DNA of the CDR3: TGTGTCAGCAGCAATAGGGGGGCGGGGTCCCAAGAGACCCAGTACTTC.

V usage is TRBV24-1 and J usage is TRBJ2-1; no definite D call. The V end was cut by 3 bases, the J end by 4 bases, with 18 bases between. Germline loops: CDR1 KGHDR, CDR2 SFDVKD. The CDR3 contains 17 residues. The CDR3 nucleotides read TGTGCCACCAGTGATCAGAAGCTGGGTGAAGGGTACAATGAGCAGTTCTTC. This encodes CATSDQKLGEGYNEQFF.

The V and J genes are TRBV7-9 and TRBJ1-4; 10 positions agree with TRBD1. Looked up from germline, CDR1 is SEHNR and CDR2 is FQNEAQ (reference sequence). V lost 6 bases to trimming and J lost 8 bases; unmatched junction nucleotides: 15. This CDR3 comprises 17 residues. Written as DNA, the CDR3 is TGTGCCAGCAGTTCCGGGACAGGGGTTTGGAGTCACGAAAAACTGTTTTTT. Translating gives CASSSGTGVWSHEKLFF.

This chain uses TRBV6-1 with TRBJ1-2, with 7 bases lining up with TRBD1. V lost 6 bases to trimming and J lost 5 bases; unmatched junction nucleotides: 6. Germline assignment: CDR1 MNHNS and CDR2 SASEGT. The CDR3 is made up of 13 amino acids. The CDR3 region has the DNA TGTGCCAGCAGGGGGACAGCAAGTTATGGCTACACCTTC. Translation: CASRGTASYGYTF.

This clonotype was detected a few times. The chain is built from TRBV5-6 and TRBJ2-7; 9 nucleotides match TRBD1. The germline V gene encodes CDR1 SGHDT and CDR2 YYEEEE. This CDR3 comprises 14 residues. J was trimmed by 7 bases and V by 4 bases; bases with no gene match: 9. CDR3 amino acids: CASSAGTGLREQYF. The CDR3, as DNA: TGTGCCAGCAGCGCCGGGACAGGGTTGAGGGAGCAGTACTTC.

The gene calls are TRBV4-1 and TRBJ2-5, with 7 bases matching TRBD2. Germline V gene data show CDR1 as MGHRA and CDR2 as YSYEKL. This CDR3 spans 14 amino acids. V was clipped by 1 base and J by 5 bases; unmatched bases: 4. The CDR3 region has the DNA TGCGCCAGCAGCCAAGGACTAGCTGCGGAGACCCAGTACTTC. It translates to CASSQGLAAETQYF.

As regards this clonotype: The junction departs from germline at one end; a sequencing error may be responsible. This CDR3 reads CASSYSGQILYSYNKQFF. CDR3 in DNA: TGTGCCAGCAGTTACTCAGGACAGATCCTCTACTCCTACAATAAGCAGTTCTTC. The chain links TRBV6-5 to TRBJ2-1, with D possibly matching TRBD1 (6 bases). Germline CDR1 reads MNHEY; CDR2 reads SVGAGI. The CDR3 spans 18 residues.

This clonotype was seen more than once but under ten times. This rearrangement joins TRBV18 to TRBJ2-6, with no clear D. Deletions cut 10 bases from V and 0 bases from J, with 7 bases between. The CDR3 consists of 13 residues. CDR1 and CDR2 (germline): KGHSH, LQKENI. The CDR3 sequence: CAIALSGANVLTF. For the CDR3, the DNA is TGTGCCATCGCTCTCTCTGGGGCCAACGTCCTGACTTTC.

The rearrangement links TRBV9 to TRBJ2-2; D is uncertain. CDR3 length: 13 amino acids. In germline, CDR1 is SGDLS, CDR2 YYNGEE. V dropped 0 bases and J dropped 7 bases, with 7 bases sitting between them. The CDR3 region is CASSVGSGGELFF. The CDR3 coding sequence is TGTGCCAGCAGCGTAGGGTCGGGCGGGGAGCTGTTTTTT.

This clonotype has just a few counts. The chain combines TRBV4-1 with TRBJ1-2; tentative D call: TRBD1 (6 bases). In germline, CDR1 is MGHRA, CDR2 YSYEKL. Between the trimmed V and J ends, which lost 1 base and 3 bases, there was a span of 15 bases. This CDR3 region has 16 residues. The CDR3 region is CASSQVIGTRDYGYTF. CDR3 nucleotides: TGCGCCAGCAGCCAAGTAATTGGGACACGCGACTATGGCTACACCTTC.